These T cell receptor beta chains were read from a single sample in a study of shared clonotypes between healthy human individuals. Using immunoSEQ multiplex PCR, the repertoire was profiled, and TCRdb retains in-frame clones only, with some absent. The sample carries roughly 770,000 clones, roughly 96% recorded once. Sequenced input: naive CD8+ T cells sorted from blood. The receptors were gathered from a man aged 25 to 40 in good health. Each CDR3 is given with its conserved first and last residue. The D gene is left open where the match is weak. Not every row has a clone size; where given, it reads once, few, many or a size class.

>-|-|TRBJ2-7|TRBV11-2
CASSRQDTSSYEQYF
TGTGCCAGCAGCCGACAGGACACGAGCTCCTACGAGCAGTACTTC
>TRBD2|-|TRBJ2-1|TRBV18
CASSPDSGSAGNEQFF
TGTGCCAGCTCACCAGATAGCGGGAGTGCGGGGAATGAGCAGTTCTTC
>TRBD2|-|TRBJ2-1|TRBV11-2
CASSLEAGGPSYNEQFF
TGTGCCAGCAGCTTAGAAGCGGGAGGGCCCTCCTACAATGAGCAGTTCTTC
>-|-|TRBJ1-1|TRBV4-1
CASSQGSLGTEAFF
TGCGCCAGCAGCCAAGGGTCCCTGGGGACTGAAGCTTTCTTT
>TRBD2|-|TRBJ2-7|TRBV9
CASSVALIPAGTYEQYF
TGTGCCAGCAGCGTAGCTCTGATCCCAGCGGGAACCTACGAGCAGTACTTC
>TRBD2|-|TRBJ2-7|TRBV7-6
CASSLSRGLAGGLIYEQYF
TGTGCCAGCAGCTTATCGCGGGGACTAGCGGGAGGCCTTATCTACGAGCAGTACTTC
>-|-|TRBJ2-7|TRBV27
CASSLGGYEQYF
TGTGCCAGCAGTTTAGGGGGTTACGAGCAGTACTTC
>-|-|TRBJ2-1|TRBV27
CASSPSTSRNEQFF
TGTGCCAGCAGTCCTTCGACTAGTCGGAATGAGCAGTTCTTC
>-|-|TRBJ2-1|TRBV27
CASSPSSARIYNEQFF
TGTGCCAGCAGTCCTTCTAGCGCGCGGATCTACAATGAGCAGTTCTTC
>TRBD2|-|TRBJ2-7|TRBV5-4
CASSYLGSGIFYEQYF
TGTGCCAGCAGCTACCTCGGTAGCGGGATTTTCTACGAGCAGTACTTC
>TRBD2|-|TRBJ2-7|TRBV29-1
CSVALAGGYEQYF
TGCAGCGTTGCGCTAGCGGGAGGCTACGAGCAGTACTTC
>-|once|TRBJ2-7|TRBV19
CASSPTVGSSYEQYF
TGTGCCAGTAGTCCGACCGTCGGATCCTCCTACGAGCAGTACTTC
>-|few|TRBJ2-7|TRBV5-4
CASSFGESEQYF
TGTGCCAGCAGCTTTGGGGAATCCGAGCAGTACTTC